Each of the 19 T cell receptor beta chains below was sequenced from the same sample in a study of OX40 agonist ivuxolimab in advanced cancers. TCRdb's copy holds only in-frame clones and misses some; the assay was immunoSEQ multiplex PCR. The sample has 58,000 or so clones; over 75% are singletons. Sequenced material: CD4+ or CD8+ T cells sorted from blood, taken in a trial of the OX40 agonist ivuxolimab. The receptor set was obtained from an adult with an advanced solid tumor such as melanoma, head and neck, liver or kidney cancer.

The rearrangement links TRBV6-5 to TRBJ1-6; no firm D call. V lost 4 bases to trimming and J lost 7 bases, with 8 bases between them. The CDR3 sequence is 13 residues long. In germline, CDR1 is MNHEY, CDR2 SVGAGI. The CDR3 nucleotides are TGTGCCAGCAGTTTAAAAAGGAATTCACCCCTCCACTTT. Amino acids: CASSLKRNSPLHF.

The chain employs TRBV5-6 and TRBJ1-3; TRBD1 might be the D (6 bases). Germline CDR1 and CDR2: SGHDT and YYEEEE. Trimming shortened V by 2 bases and J by 3 bases, and 24 bases separated the two germline ends. This CDR3 spans 19 amino acids. The DNA for the CDR3 is TGTGCCAGCAGCTTCGGACATGCCTCACGGGGGGCTGTTGGAAACACCATATATTTT. This encodes CASSFGHASRGAVGNTIYF.

The chain carries TRBV6-1 and TRBJ2-7, with D tentatively TRBD2 (6 bases). The V end lost 7 bases, the J end lost 3 bases, and 16 bases lay between the germline ends. CDR1 is MNHNS, CDR2 SASEGT, per germline. This CDR3 contains 14 residues. In DNA, the CDR3 is TGTGCCAGCACAAGGCAGGGAGGACACTACGAGCAGTACTTC. Amino acid sequence: CASTRQGGHYEQYF.

V and J are TRBV19 and TRBJ1-5; no definite D call. Germline loops: CDR1 LNHDA, CDR2 SQIVND (reference sequence). The CDR3 covers 14 residues. Trimming took off 7 bases at V and 2 bases at J, with 12 bases between the two ends. CDR3 amino acids: CASIEGGGNQPQHF. The CDR3 DNA sequence: TGTGCCAGTATCGAGGGAGGAGGCAATCAGCCCCAGCATTTT.

This clone occurred once. CDR3 sequence: CATSRDWRQGVNEQFF. The CDR3 DNA is TGTGCCACCAGCAGAGATTGGAGACAGGGGGTCAATGAGCAGTTCTTC. The V and J genes are TRBV15 and TRBJ2-1, with TRBD1 matching 9 bases. Germline CDR1 and CDR2: LNHNV and YYDKDF (reference sequence). V lost 0 bases to trimming and J lost 6 bases; unmatched junction nucleotides: 6. The CDR3 has 16 residues.

DNA of the CDR3: TGTGCCAGCAGGCGGACTAGCGCTACCTACGAGCAGTACTTC. Residues: CASRRTSATYEQYF. The chain recombines TRBV6-6 with TRBJ2-7; 9 bases align to TRBD2. The CDR3 has 14 residues. Germline trimming cut 6 bases from V and 2 bases from J; bases unmatched to any gene: 5. CDR1 and CDR2 (germline): MNHNY, SVGAGI (reference sequence).

The chain links TRBV15 to TRBJ1-1, with unresolved D. There are 16 residues in the CDR3. Trimming removed 2 bases at V and 1 base at J, with 14 bases between. Germline values: CDR1 LNHNV, CDR2 YYDKDF (reference sequence). The CDR3 sequence is CATSRSWSNRNTEAFF. The CDR3 DNA reads as TGTGCCACCAGCAGATCCTGGTCGAACAGGAACACTGAAGCTTTCTTT.

The V gene is TRBV5-4, the J gene TRBJ1-2; no clear D. Germline V gene lookup returns CDR1 SGHNT and CDR2 YYREEE (reference sequence). V lost 4 bases to trimming and J lost 3 bases, with 10 bases between them. The CDR3 runs to 13 residues. The CDR3 coding sequence is TGTGCCAGCAGCGACGACATCTACTATGGCTACACCTTC. It translates to CASSDDIYYGYTF.

The chain joins TRBV7-3 to TRBJ2-3, with D perhaps TRBD2 (6 bases). Per the germline V gene, CDR1 is SGHTA and CDR2 is FQGTGA. The CDR3 has 17 amino acids. V lost 3 bases to trimming and J lost 2 bases, with 18 bases between them. CDR3 sequence reads: CASSLGSSAIITDTQYF. In DNA, the CDR3 is TGTGCCAGCAGCTTGGGATCTAGCGCCATAATCACAGATACGCAGTATTTT.

The chain uses TRBV7-9 and TRBJ2-1, with 8 bases identical to TRBD2. Germline V lookup: CDR1 SEHNR, CDR2 FQNEAQ (reference sequence). CDR3 length: 17 residues. V lost 1 base and J lost 0; bases outside the gene matches: 5. The CDR3 DNA follows: TGTGCCAGCAGCTTAGTGCTAGGGACTAGCTCCTACAATGAGCAGTTCTTC. The encoded protein is CASSLVLGTSSYNEQFF.

The chain uses TRBV19 and TRBJ1-4; TRBD1 matches 8 bases. The V gene end was trimmed by 3 bases and the J gene end by 8 bases; junction bases not matched to a gene: 5. The germline V gene has CDR1 LNHDA and CDR2 SQIVND (reference sequence). The CDR3 consists of 14 residues. CDR3 residues: CASSITGGIEKLFF. The CDR3 DNA reads as TGTGCCAGTAGTATCACAGGGGGTATCGAAAAACTGTTTTTT.

This clone was detected once. This chain uses TRBV11-2 with TRBJ2-7; 8 positions match TRBD1. The CDR3 sequence is 17 residues long. Trimming took 1 base from V and 7 from J; bases not matched to a gene: 15. CDR1 is SGHAT, CDR2 FQNNGV, per germline. The CDR3 reads CASSLAGQGAGEWEQYF. The CDR3 nucleotides read TGTGCCAGCAGCTTAGCCGGGCAGGGGGCTGGAGAATGGGAGCAGTACTTC.

V gene TRBV6-1 combines with J gene TRBJ2-5; TRBD1 is a possible D gene (5 bases). The CDR3 sequence is 16 residues long. Germline V gives CDR1 MNHNS, CDR2 SASEGT. Deletions cut 1 base from V and 3 bases from J, with 15 bases between. The CDR3 nucleotides are TGTGCCAGCAGTGAAGGGTTAAGGTTAGGGGAAGAGACCCAGTACTTC. Translated: CASSEGLRLGEETQYF.

The CDR3 region is CASSPVASGNTIYF. The CDR3 coding sequence is TGTGCCAGCAGCCCCGTGGCCTCTGGAAACACCATATATTTT. The V and J genes are TRBV9 and TRBJ1-3, with no clear D. The CDR3 spans 14 residues. Germline-derived CDR1 and CDR2 are SGDLS and YYNGEE. V was clipped by 4 bases and J by 0 bases, with 8 bases between them.

The chain joins TRBV19 to TRBJ1-1; 8 bases are a match to TRBD1. V lost 2 bases to trimming and J lost 2 bases; unmatched junction nucleotides: 10. The CDR3 consists of 17 residues. From germline, CDR1 is LNHDA and CDR2 SQIVND (reference sequence). The CDR3 DNA sequence: TGTGCCAGTAGTATAAGTTACCGGGACAGGTTAAACACTGAAGCTTTCTTT. Its translation is CASSISYRDRLNTEAFF.

The chain combines TRBV21-1 with TRBJ1-3. TRBV21-1 is tagged as a pseudogene. This CDR3 spans 14 amino acids. The DNA for the CDR3 is TGTGCCAGATACCGGGGGGACTCTGGAAACACCATATATTTT. Encoded protein: CARYRGDSGNTIYF.

The chain couples TRBV18 to TRBJ1-4; D perhaps matches TRBD1 (6 bases). V lost 5 bases and J 13 bases, leaving 17 bases between the germline ends. Germline V gene lookup returns CDR1 KGHSH and CDR2 LQKENI. This CDR3 is built from 13 residues. The CDR3 sequence is CASSNNRDSRLFF. The CDR3 DNA follows: TGTGCCAGCTCAAACAACAGGGATTCTAGACTGTTTTTT.

This clone was seen a handful of times. This chain joins TRBV6-5 and TRBJ2-7, with D possibly matching TRBD1 (5 bases). This CDR3 is 15 amino acids long. Germline CDR1 MNHEY, CDR2 SVGAGI. Trimming cost V 0 bases and J 5 bases, with 14 bases left between them. Written as DNA, the CDR3 is TGTGCCAGCAGTTACTCGGGGCACAGGTACAACGAGCAGTACTTC. Its protein is CASSYSGHRYNEQYF.

The chain recombines TRBV2 with TRBJ1-1; D ambiguous. Between the trimmed V and J ends, which lost 2 bases and 1 base, there was a span of 11 bases. Germline CDR1 is SNHLY and CDR2 is FYNNEI. This CDR3 region has 15 residues. Here the CDR3 reads CASSEFGGGNTEAFF. The CDR3 coding sequence is TGTGCCAGCAGTGAATTTGGCGGTGGGAACACTGAAGCTTTCTTT.